The T cell receptor (beta chain) described here comes from a study of T cells after yellow fever vaccination. There are many counts of this clonotype. The V gene's germline CDR1 is SGHDN and CDR2 FVKESK. V was clipped by 4 bases and J by 5 bases, with 19 bases between them. The CDR3 loop spans 16 amino acids. TCRdb processed the 5' RACE reads anew with MiXCR; each CDR3 protein has one entry. Counted here are approximately 350,000 distinct CDR3 sequences, roughly 10% occurring once; the ten biggest clones make up less than 20%. This rearrangement joins TRBV14 to TRBJ2-3, with no clear D. The clonotype was recovered from a man between 18 and 35 years old who received the YFV17D yellow fever vaccine. This material consisted of PBMCs, taken on the day of the first yellow fever vaccination. The CDR3 spells CASSPLGIGRKDTQYF. DNA for the CDR3: TGTGCCAGCAGCCCCCTGGGGATCGGGCGGAAAGATACGCAGTATTTT.